This TCR beta chain is from a study of cytomegalovirus exposure and HLA in healthy donors. Study-wide findings and caveats: Sequences of the TCR beta chain were said to predict the HLA-A and HLA-B alleles of most subjects accurately. Cytomegalovirus-associated status was assigned to some 160 TCR beta chains. Later on, an analysis found that several of the most significant clusters appeared to be linked to common viral pathogens, which included parvovirus B19.

About this clone: Antigen unknown.

Germline CDR1 reads SGHVS; CDR2 reads FNYEAQ. The V gene end was trimmed by 4 bases and the J gene end by 4 bases; junction bases not matched to a gene: 2. CDR3 length: 13 residues. 60 Vbeta and 13 Jbeta primers were used in PCR. Per the study methods: Approximately 11 million of the roughly 77 million unique TCR beta chains counted in a later analysis were shared. The repertoire was sequenced with immunoSEQ multiplex PCR; TCRdb's copy has only in-frame clones and lacks some. That table gives V, J and clone size, and the DNA gave D and trimming. This table has about 120,000 clones, 77% appearing once.

The sample comprised PBMCs. The chain joins TRBV7-6 to TRBJ1-2; 8 bases agree with TRBD1. The receptor's source is a man aged 18 to 35 in good health and CMV-seropositive. The CDR3 bases are TGTGCCAGCAGCTCCGACAGGGGCTATGGCTACACCTTC. Translated: CASSSDRGYGYTF. Using reference TRBV7-6 and TRBJ1-2 for the parts outside the CDR3, the full variable domain is GAGVSQSPRYKVTKRGQDVALRCDPISGHVSLYWYRQALGQGPEFLTYFNYEAQQDKSGLPNDRFSAERPEGSISTLTIQRTEQRDSAMYRCASSSDRGYGYTFGSGTRLTVV.